The 2 T cell receptor beta chains given below trace back to one sample, sequenced in a study of OX40 agonist ivuxolimab in advanced cancers. Some clones are missing from TCRdb's copy, which holds only in-frame ones; the method was immunoSEQ multiplex PCR. The sample includes 90,000 to 130,000 clones, roughly 87% of them seen just once. Specimen: CD4+ or CD8+ T cells sorted from blood, collected in a trial of the OX40 agonist ivuxolimab. These receptors all come from an adult with an advanced solid tumor such as melanoma, head and neck, liver or kidney cancer.

The chain uses TRBV4-3 and TRBJ2-4; D uncertain. Germline V lookup: CDR1 LGHNA, CDR2 YSLEER. The V end lost 1 base, the J end lost 5 bases, and 6 bases lay between the germline ends. CDR3 length: 13 residues. CDR3 loop: CASSQVLQNIQYF. CDR3 sequence (DNA): TGCGCCAGCAGCCAAGTTCTACAAAACATTCAGTACTTC.

This sequence joins TRBV28 and TRBJ1-6; tentatively, D is TRBD1 (6 bases). With 5 bases removed from V and 5 bases from J, the gap between germline ends came to 13 bases. CDR1 is MDHEN and CDR2 is SYDVKM in the germline V gene. The CDR3 length is 15 residues. For the CDR3, the DNA is TGTGCCAGCAGTCCCTACAGGGTTGATAATTCACCCCTCCACTTT. This codes for CASSPYRVDNSPLHF.